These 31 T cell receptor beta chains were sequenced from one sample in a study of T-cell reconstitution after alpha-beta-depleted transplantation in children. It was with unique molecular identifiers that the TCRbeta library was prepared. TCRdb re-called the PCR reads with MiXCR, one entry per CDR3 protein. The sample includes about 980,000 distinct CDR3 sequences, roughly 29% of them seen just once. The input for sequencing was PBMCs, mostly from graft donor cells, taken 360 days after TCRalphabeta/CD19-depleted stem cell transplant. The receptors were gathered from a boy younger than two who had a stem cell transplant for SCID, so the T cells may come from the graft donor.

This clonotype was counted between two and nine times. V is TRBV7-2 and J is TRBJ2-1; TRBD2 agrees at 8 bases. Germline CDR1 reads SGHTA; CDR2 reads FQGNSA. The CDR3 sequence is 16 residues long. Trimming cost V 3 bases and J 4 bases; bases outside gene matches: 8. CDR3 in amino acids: CASSFGLRGAYNEQFF. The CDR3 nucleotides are TGTGCCAGCAGCTTTGGTTTGCGGGGGGCTTACAATGAGCAGTTCTTC.

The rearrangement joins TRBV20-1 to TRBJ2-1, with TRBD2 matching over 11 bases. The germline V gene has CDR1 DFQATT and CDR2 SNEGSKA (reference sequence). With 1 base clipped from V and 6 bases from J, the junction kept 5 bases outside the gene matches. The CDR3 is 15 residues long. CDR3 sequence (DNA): TGCAGTGCTAGAGTACTAGCGGGGGCCCTCAATGAGCAGTTCTTC. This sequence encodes CSARVLAGALNEQFF.

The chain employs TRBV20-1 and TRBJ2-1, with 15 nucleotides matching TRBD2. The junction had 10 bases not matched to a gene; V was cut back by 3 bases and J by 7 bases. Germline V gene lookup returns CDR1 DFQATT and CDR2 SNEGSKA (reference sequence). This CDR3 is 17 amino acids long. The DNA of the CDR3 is TGCAGTGCTAGGCAACCGGGACTAGCGGGGGGTACGAATGAGCAGTTCTTC. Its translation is CSARQPGLAGGTNEQFF.

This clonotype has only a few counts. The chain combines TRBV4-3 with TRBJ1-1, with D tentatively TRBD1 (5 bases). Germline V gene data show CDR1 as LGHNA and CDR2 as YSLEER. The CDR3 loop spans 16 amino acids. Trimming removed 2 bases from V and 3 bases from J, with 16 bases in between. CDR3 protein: CASSQRGAGTYTEAFF. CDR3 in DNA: TGCGCCAGCAGCCAAAGAGGGGCGGGCACGTACACTGAAGCTTTCTTT.

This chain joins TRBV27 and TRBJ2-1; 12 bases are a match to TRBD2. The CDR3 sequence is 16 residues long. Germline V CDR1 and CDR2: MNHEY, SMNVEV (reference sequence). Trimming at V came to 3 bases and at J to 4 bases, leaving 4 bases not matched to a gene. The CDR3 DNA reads TGTGCCAGCAGTTTCATCGGACTAGCGGGGTACAATGAGCAGTTCTTC. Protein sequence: CASSFIGLAGYNEQFF.

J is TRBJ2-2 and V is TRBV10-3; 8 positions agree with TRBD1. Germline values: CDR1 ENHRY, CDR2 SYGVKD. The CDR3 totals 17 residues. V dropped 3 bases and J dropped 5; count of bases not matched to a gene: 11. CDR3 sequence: CAISEGPDRGRTGELFF. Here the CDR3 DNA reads TGTGCCATCAGTGAAGGCCCTGACAGGGGTCGTACCGGGGAGCTGTTTTTT.

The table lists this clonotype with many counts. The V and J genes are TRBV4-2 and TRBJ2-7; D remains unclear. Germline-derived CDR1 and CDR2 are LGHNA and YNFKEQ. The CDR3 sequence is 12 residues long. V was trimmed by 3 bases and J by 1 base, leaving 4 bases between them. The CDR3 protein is CASSHDSYEQYF. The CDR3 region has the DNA TGTGCCAGCAGCCACGATTCCTACGAGCAGTACTTC.

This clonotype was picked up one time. The CDR3 nucleotides read TGCGCCAGCAGCTTGCCGGGGATGGCTGGGGCCAACGTCCTGACTTTC. Amino acids: CASSLPGMAGANVLTF. The chain is built from TRBV5-1 and TRBJ2-6; a weak D match, TRBD2 (5 bases). Trimming took 1 base from V and 2 from J, leaving 10 bases between them. CDR1 and CDR2 (germline): SGHRS, YFSETQ. There are 16 residues in the CDR3.

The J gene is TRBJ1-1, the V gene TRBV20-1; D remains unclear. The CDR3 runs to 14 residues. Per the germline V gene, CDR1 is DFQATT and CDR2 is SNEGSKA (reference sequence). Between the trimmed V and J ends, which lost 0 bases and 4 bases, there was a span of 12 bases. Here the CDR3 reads CSARDPSRSTEAFF. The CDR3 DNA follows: TGCAGTGCTAGAGATCCGTCTCGGAGCACTGAAGCTTTCTTT.

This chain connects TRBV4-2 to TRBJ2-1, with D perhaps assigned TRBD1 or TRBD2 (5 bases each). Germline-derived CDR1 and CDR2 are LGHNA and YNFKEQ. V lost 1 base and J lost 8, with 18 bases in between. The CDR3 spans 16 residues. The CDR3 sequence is CASSQGRDAFEDEQFF. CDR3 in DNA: TGTGCCAGCAGCCAAGGTCGGGACGCCTTCGAGGATGAGCAGTTCTTC.

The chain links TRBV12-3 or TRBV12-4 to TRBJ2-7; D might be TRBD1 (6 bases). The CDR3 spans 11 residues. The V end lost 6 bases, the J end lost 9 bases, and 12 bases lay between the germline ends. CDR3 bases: TGTGCCAGCAGCTCCGGGACATGGCAGTACTTC. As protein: CASSSGTWQYF.

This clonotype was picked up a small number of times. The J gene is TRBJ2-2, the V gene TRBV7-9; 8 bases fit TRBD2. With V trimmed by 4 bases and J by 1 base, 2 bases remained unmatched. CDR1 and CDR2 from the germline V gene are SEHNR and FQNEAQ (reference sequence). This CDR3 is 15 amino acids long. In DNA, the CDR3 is TGTGCCAGCAGCTATCTAGCGGGGAACACCGGGGAGCTGTTTTTT. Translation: CASSYLAGNTGELFF.

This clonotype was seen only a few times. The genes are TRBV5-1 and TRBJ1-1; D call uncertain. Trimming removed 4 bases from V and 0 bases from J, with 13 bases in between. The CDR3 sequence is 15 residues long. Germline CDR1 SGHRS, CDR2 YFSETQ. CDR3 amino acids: CASSPHTQLNTEAFF. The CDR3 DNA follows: TGCGCCAGCAGCCCCCATACACAGCTGAACACTGAAGCTTTCTTT.

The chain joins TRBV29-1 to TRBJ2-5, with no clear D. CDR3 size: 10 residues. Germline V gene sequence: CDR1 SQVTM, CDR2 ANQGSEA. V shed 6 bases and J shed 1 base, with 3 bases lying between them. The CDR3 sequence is CSVLQETQYF. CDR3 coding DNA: TGCAGCGTACTCCAAGAGACCCAGTACTTC.

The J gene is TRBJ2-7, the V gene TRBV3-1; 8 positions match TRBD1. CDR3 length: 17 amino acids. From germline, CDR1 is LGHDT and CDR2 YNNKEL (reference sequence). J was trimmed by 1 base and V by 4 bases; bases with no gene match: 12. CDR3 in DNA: TGTGCCAGCAGCCGCCGGACAGGGAAGGGCGAGTCCTACGAGCAGTACTTC. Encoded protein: CASSRRTGKGESYEQYF.

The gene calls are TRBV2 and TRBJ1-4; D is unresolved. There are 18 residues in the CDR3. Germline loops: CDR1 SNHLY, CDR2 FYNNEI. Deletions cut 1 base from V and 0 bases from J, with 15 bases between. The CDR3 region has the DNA TGTGCCAGCAGTGAAGACCTTTTACTCAGTGCAACTAATGAAAAACTGTTTTTT. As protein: CASSEDLLLSATNEKLFF.

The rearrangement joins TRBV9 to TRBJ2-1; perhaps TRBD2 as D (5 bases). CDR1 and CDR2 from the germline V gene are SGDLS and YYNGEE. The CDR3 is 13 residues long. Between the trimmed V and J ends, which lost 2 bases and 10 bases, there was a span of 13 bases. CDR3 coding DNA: TGTGCCAGCAGCGTGGCAACTAGAGCCGAGCAGTTCTTC. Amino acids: CASSVATRAEQFF.

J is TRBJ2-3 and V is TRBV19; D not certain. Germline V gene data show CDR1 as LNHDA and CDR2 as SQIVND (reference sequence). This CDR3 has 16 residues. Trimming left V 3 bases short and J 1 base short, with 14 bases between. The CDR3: CASSIAAAGGTDTQYF. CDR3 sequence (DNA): TGTGCCAGTAGTATTGCGGCAGCAGGAGGCACAGATACGCAGTATTTT.

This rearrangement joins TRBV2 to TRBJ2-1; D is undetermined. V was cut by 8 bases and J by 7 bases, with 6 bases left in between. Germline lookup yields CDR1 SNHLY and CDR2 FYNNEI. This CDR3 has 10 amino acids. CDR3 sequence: CASQSNEQFF. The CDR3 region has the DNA TGTGCCAGCCAGAGTAATGAGCAGTTCTTC.

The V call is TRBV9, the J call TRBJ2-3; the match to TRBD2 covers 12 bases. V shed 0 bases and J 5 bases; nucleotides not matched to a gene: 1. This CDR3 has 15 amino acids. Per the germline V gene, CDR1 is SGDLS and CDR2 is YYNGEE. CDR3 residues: CASSVATSGGDTQYF. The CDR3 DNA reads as TGTGCCAGCAGCGTAGCGACTAGCGGGGGAGATACGCAGTATTTT.

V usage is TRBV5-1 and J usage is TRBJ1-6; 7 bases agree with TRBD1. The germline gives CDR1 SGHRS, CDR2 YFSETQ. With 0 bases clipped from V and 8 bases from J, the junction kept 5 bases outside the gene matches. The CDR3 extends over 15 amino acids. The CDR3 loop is CASSLGGQAYSPLHF. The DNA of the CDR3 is TGCGCCAGCAGCTTGGGAGGACAGGCCTATTCACCCCTCCACTTT.

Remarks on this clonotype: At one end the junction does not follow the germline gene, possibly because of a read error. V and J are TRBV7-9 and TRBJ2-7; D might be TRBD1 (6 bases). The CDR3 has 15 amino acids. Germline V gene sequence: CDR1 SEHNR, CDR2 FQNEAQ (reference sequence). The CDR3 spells CASSLPASRDTSLHF. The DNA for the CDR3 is TGTGCCAGCAGCTTACCAGCGTCCCGGGACACCAGTCTGCACTTC. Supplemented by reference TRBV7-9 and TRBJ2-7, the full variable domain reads DTGVSQNPRHKITKRGQNVTFRCDPISEHNRLYWYRQTLGQGPEFLTYFQNEAQLEKSRLLSDRFSAERPKGSFSTLEIQRTEQGDSAMYLCASSLPASRDTSLHFGPGTRLTVT.

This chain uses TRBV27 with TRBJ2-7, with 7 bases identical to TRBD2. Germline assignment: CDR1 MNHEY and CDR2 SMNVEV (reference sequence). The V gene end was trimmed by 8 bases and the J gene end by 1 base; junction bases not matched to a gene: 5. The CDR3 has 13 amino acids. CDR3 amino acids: CASGGGNSYEQYF. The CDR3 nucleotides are TGTGCCAGCGGGGGGGGGAATTCCTACGAGCAGTACTTC.

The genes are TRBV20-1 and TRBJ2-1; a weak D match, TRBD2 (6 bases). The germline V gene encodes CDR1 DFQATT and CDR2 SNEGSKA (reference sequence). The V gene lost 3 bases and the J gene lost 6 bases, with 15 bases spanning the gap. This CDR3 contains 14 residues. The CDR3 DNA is TGCAGTGCTAGCCGTGGGGCGGGGAGCAATGAGCAGTTCTTC. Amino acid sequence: CSASRGAGSNEQFF.

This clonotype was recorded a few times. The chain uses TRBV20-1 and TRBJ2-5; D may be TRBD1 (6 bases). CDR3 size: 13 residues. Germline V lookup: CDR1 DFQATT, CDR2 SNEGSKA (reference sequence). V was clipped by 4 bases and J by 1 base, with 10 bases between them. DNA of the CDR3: TGCAGTGCTACCAGGGGCGGCCAAGAGACCCAGTACTTC. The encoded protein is CSATRGGQETQYF.

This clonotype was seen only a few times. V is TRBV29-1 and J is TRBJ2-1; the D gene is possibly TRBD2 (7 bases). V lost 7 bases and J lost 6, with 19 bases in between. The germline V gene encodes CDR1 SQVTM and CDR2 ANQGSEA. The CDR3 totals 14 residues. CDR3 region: CSARGGASGNEQFF. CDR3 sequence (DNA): TGCAGCGCCCGTGGGGGGGCTTCGGGCAATGAGCAGTTCTTC.

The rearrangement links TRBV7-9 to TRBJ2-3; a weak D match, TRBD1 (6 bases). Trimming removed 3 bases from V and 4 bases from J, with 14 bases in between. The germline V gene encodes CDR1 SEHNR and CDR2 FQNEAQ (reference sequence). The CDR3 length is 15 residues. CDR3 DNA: TGTGCCAGCAGCTTTACTGGGGGCACCGCAGATACGCAGTATTTT. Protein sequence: CASSFTGGTADTQYF.

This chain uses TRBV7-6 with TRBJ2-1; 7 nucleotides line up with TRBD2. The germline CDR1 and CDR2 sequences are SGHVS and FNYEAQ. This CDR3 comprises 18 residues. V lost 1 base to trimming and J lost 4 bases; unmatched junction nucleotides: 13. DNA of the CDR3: TGTGCCAGCAGCTTAGAGGGAGGGGAGGCCTCCACATACAATGAGCAGTTCTTC. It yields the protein CASSLEGGEASTYNEQFF.

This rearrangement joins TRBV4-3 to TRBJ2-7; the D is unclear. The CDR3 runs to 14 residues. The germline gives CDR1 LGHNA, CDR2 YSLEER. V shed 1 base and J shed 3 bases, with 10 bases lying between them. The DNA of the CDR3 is TGCGCCAGCAGCCAAGCAAGGGATTACTACGAGCAGTACTTC. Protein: CASSQARDYYEQYF.

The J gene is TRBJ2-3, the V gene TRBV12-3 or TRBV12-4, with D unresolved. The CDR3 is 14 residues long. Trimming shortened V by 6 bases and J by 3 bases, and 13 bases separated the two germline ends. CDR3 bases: TGTGCCAGCAGACTGACCTGGAGAACAGATACGCAGTATTTT. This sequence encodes CASRLTWRTDTQYF.

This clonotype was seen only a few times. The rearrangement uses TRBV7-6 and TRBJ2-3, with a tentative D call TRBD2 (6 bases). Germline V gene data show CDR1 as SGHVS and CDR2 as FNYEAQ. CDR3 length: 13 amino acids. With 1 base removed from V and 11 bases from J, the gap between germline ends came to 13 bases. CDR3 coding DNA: TGTGCCAGCAGCTTAGTTTCGCGGGATGAGCAGTATTTT. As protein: CASSLVSRDEQYF. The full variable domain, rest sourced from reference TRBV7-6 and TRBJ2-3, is GAGVSQSPRYKVTKRGQDVALRCDPISGHVSLYWYRQALGQGPEFLTYFNYEAQQDKSGLPNDRFSAERPEGSISTLTIQRTEQRDSAMYRCASSLVSRDEQYFGPGTRLTVL.